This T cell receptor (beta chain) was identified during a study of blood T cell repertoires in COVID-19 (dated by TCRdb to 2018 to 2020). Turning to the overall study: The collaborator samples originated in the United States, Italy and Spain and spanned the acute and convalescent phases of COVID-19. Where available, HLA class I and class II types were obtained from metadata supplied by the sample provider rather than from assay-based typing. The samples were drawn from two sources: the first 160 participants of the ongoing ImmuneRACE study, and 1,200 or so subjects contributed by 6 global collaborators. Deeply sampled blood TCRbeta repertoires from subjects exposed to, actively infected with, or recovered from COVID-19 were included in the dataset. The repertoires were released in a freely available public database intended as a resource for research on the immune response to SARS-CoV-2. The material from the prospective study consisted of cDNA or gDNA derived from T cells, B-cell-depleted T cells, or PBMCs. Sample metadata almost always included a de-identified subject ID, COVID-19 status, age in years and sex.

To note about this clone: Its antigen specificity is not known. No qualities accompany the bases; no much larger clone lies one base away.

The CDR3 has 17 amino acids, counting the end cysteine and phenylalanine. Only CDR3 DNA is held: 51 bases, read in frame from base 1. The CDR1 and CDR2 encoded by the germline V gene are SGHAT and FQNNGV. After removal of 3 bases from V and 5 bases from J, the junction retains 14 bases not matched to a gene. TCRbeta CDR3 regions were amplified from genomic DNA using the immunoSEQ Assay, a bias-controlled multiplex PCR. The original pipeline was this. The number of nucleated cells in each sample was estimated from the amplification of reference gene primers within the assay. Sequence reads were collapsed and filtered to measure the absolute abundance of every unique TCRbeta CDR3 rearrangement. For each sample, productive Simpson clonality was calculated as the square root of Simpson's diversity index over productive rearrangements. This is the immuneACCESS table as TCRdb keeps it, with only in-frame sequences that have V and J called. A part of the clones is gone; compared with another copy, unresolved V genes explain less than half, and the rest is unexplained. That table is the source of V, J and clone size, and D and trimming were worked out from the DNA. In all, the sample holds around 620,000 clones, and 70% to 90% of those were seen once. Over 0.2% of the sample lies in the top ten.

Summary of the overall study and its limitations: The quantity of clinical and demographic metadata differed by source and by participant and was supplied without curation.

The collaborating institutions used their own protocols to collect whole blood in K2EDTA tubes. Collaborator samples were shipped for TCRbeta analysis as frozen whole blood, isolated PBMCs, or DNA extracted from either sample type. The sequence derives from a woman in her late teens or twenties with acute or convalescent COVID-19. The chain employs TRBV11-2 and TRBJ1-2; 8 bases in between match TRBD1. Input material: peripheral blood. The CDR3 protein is CASSFLRTGTGSYGYTF. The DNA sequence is TGTGCCAGCAGCTTTCTGAGAACCGGGACAGGATCTTATGGCTACACCTTC.